The clone carrying this TCR beta chain was observed a handful of times. What it binds is unknown. The data were obtained in a study of post-analysis software for immune sequencing data. Study overall: As for disease course, relapsing-remitting, secondary progressive and progressive-relapsing multiple sclerosis were all included.

cDNA libraries of TCR beta carried unique molecular identifiers. Input amounts of roughly 0.9 to 10 million T cells were used. These gave 500,000 or so cDNA molecules, so each molecule approximated one T cell. TCRdb fed the PCR reads into MiXCR, producing one record per CDR3 protein. The table shows hundreds of thousands of distinct CDR3 sequences, with around 40% occurring only once. Study-level findings and limits: Under F measure analysis, samples from one preparation batch co-clustered strongly. Relative to controls, patients with multiple sclerosis showed significantly lower normalized Chao1 diversity.

The sequenced sample was blood. The receptor comes from a girl aged 5-17 years with multiple sclerosis.

DNA of the CDR3: TGTGCCAGCAGTTTTCCCACGCAGTATTTT. Its protein is CASSFPTQYF. J is TRBJ2-3 and V is TRBV12-3 or TRBV12-4; D is uncertain. Trimming pared 3 bases from V and 9 bases from J, leaving 4 bases between. This CDR3 spans 10 amino acids.